The 23 T cell receptor beta chains listed next were all sequenced from one sample in a study of cytomegalovirus exposure and HLA in healthy donors. Vbeta (60) and Jbeta (13) primers were used in the PCR. The assay was immunoSEQ multiplex PCR, and TCRdb's table has in-frame clones only and misses some. The data show around 170,000 clones, approximately 80% seen once. Sequencing used PBMCs. These receptors all stem from a girl aged 5 to 17 in good health and CMV-seropositive.

The chain combines TRBV7-3 with TRBJ2-3; TRBD1 might be the D (5 bases). Trimming pared 5 bases from V and 1 base from J, leaving 10 bases between. The CDR3 runs 14 residues. Germline loops: CDR1 SGHTA, CDR2 FQGTGA. The CDR3 sequence is CASSVGPGTDTQYF. Written as DNA, the CDR3 is TGTGCCAGCAGCGTGGGGCCTGGCACAGATACGCAGTATTTT.

This rearrangement joins TRBV14 to TRBJ2-1; D is possibly TRBD2 (6 bases). CDR3 length equals 15 residues. Germline V gene data show CDR1 as SGHDN and CDR2 as FVKESK. V was trimmed by 1 base and J by 3 bases, leaving 10 bases between them. CDR3 in amino acids: CASSQAGRGYNEQFF. DNA of the CDR3: TGTGCCAGCAGCCAAGCCGGGAGAGGCTACAATGAGCAGTTCTTC.

The CDR3 DNA reads as TGTGCCAGCAGTGAATACTTCCCAGGGGCTCGCTATGGCTACACCTTC. Translation gives CASSEYFPGARYGYTF. The chain employs TRBV2 and TRBJ1-2, with D perhaps TRBD1 (6 bases). Germline CDR1 and CDR2: SNHLY and FYNNEI. The V gene lost 2 bases and the J gene lost 4 bases, with 17 bases spanning the gap. The length of the CDR3 is 16 residues. Full variable domain (outside the CDR3, taken from reference TRBV2 and TRBJ1-2): EPEVTQTPSHQVTQMGQEVILRCVPISNHLYFYWYRQILGQKVEFLVSFYNNEISEKSEIFDDQFSVERPDGSNFTLKIRSTKLEDSAMYFCASSEYFPGARYGYTFGSGTRLTVV.

The chain carries TRBV6-6 and TRBJ1-2; D gene uncertain. The length of the CDR3 is 13 residues. V was pared by 8 bases and J by 5 bases, with 15 bases between. The germline V gene encodes CDR1 MNHNY and CDR2 SVGAGI (reference sequence). The CDR3 bases are TGTGCCAGCTTCCCTCCGAGAGGGTATGGCTACACCTTC. This translates into CASFPPRGYGYTF.

The chain joins TRBV5-1 to TRBJ1-1; no clear D. The CDR3 contains 15 residues. Trimming removed 0 bases from V and 1 base from J, with 10 bases in between. Germline lookup yields CDR1 SGHRS and CDR2 YFSETQ. CDR3 in amino acids: CASSLVGRKNTEAFF. The CDR3 region has the DNA TGCGCCAGCAGCTTGGTTGGCAGAAAGAACACTGAAGCTTTCTTT.

In regard to this clone: The same CDR3 is also encoded by other DNA sequences in this sample. This rearrangement joins TRBV6-5 to TRBJ2-1, with 9 bases matching TRBD1. The trim removed 1 base at V and 7 bases at J, leaving 5 bases unmatched. Germline V gene sequence: CDR1 MNHEY, CDR2 SVGAGI. CDR3 length equals 15 residues. CDR3 sequence reads: CASSYLQGARNEQFF. In DNA, the CDR3 is TGTGCCAGCAGTTACTTACAGGGGGCCAGGAATGAGCAGTTCTTC.

The sample holds one count of this clone. The rearrangement uses TRBV30 and TRBJ1-2; D not certain. The CDR3 is 16 amino acids. Per the germline V gene, CDR1 is GTSNPN and CDR2 is SVGIG (reference sequence). V was clipped by 5 bases and J by 5 bases, with 24 bases between them. DNA of the CDR3: TGTGCCTGGTCCCAGACATCGAGGGTAGTTCGATATGGCTACACCTTC. Translated, it gives CAWSQTSRVVRYGYTF.

The chain carries TRBV27 and TRBJ2-7; D might be TRBD1 (5 bases). This CDR3 contains 23 residues. Germline V gene lookup returns CDR1 MNHEY and CDR2 SMNVEV (reference sequence). V dropped 5 bases and J dropped 2 bases, with 40 bases sitting between them. CDR3 loop: CASSPHRISTKPISTQAPYEQYF. The CDR3 DNA follows: TGTGCCAGCAGTCCGCACAGGATCAGTACTAAGCCCATCTCTACTCAAGCACCCTACGAGCAGTACTTC.

The chain couples TRBV7-6 to TRBJ2-7; 9 positions agree with TRBD1. Looked up from germline, CDR1 is SGHVS and CDR2 is FNYEAQ. Unmatched junction bases numbered 4, after V lost 1 base and J lost 3 bases. The length of the CDR3 is 15 residues. The CDR3 region has the DNA TGTGCCAGCAGCTTAGAAGGGACAGGGAACTACGAGCAGTACTTC. Protein: CASSLEGTGNYEQYF.

The chain links TRBV7-8 to TRBJ2-7; D is ambiguous. The CDR3 sequence is 14 residues long. Trimming removed 0 bases from V and 0 bases from J, with 6 bases in between. Germline CDR1 reads SGHVS; CDR2 reads FQNEAQ. The CDR3 sequence is CASSLAPSSYEQYF. In DNA form, the CDR3 reads TGTGCCAGCAGCTTAGCACCGAGCTCCTACGAGCAGTACTTC. The entire variable domain, with the rest obtained from reference TRBV7-8 and TRBJ2-7, is as follows: GAGVSQSPRYKVAKRGQDVALRCDPISGHVSLFWYQQALGQGPEFLTYFQNEAQLDKSGLPSDRFFAERPEGSVSTLKIQRTQQEDSAVYLCASSLAPSSYEQYFGPGTRLTVT.

J is TRBJ2-3 and V is TRBV11-3; a weak D match, TRBD2 (6 bases). V lost 5 bases and J lost 6, with 9 bases in between. CDR3 length equals 12 residues. The germline gives CDR1 SGHNT, CDR2 YENEEA. The CDR3: CASSLGGDTQYF. The CDR3 coding sequence is TGTGCCAGCAGCCTAGGAGGGGATACGCAGTATTTT.

V gene TRBV6-4 combines with J gene TRBJ2-2; possibly TRBD1 for D (6 bases). Per germline, CDR1 MRHNA and CDR2 SNTAGT. The CDR3 is 14 residues long. V gave up 5 bases and J gave up 3 bases, with 10 bases separating them. CDR3 DNA sequence: TGTGCCAGCAGTACCGCAGGGGACACCGGGGAGCTGTTTTTT. Translated: CASSTAGDTGELFF.

The chain uses TRBV5-1 and TRBJ2-5, with 7 bases identical to TRBD1. There are 15 residues in the CDR3. V shed 1 base and J 1 base; nucleotides not matched to a gene: 4. The V gene's germline CDR1 is SGHRS and CDR2 YFSETQ. Here the CDR3 DNA reads TGCGCCAGCAGCTTGTCAGGGGGAACCCAAGAGACCCAGTACTTC. This encodes CASSLSGGTQETQYF.

Points on this clone: Within the sample, other DNA sequences also encode this same CDR3. The V and J genes are TRBV5-4 and TRBJ2-7; 8 bases agree with TRBD1. This CDR3 contains 14 residues. Germline loops: CDR1 SGHNT, CDR2 YYREEE (reference sequence). Losses at the gene ends were 2 bases for V and 2 bases for J; bases not matched to a gene: 3. The CDR3 sequence: CASSLGTGAYEQYF. Here the CDR3 DNA reads TGTGCCAGCAGCTTAGGGACAGGAGCCTACGAGCAGTACTTC.

The chain recombines TRBV13 with TRBJ2-7, with 8 bases lining up with TRBD2. Germline-derived CDR1 and CDR2 are PRHDT and FYEKMQ (reference sequence). The junction had 4 bases not matched to a gene; V was cut back by 1 base and J by 5 bases. CDR3 length equals 14 residues. CDR3 amino acids: CASSLAGGQNEQYF. CDR3 DNA sequence: TGTGCCAGCAGCTTAGCGGGAGGGCAAAACGAGCAGTACTTC. The whole variable domain, remainder taken from reference TRBV13 and TRBJ2-7, is AAGVIQSPRHLIKEKRETATLKCYPIPRHDTVYWYQQGPGQDPQFLISFYEKMQSDKGSIPDRFSAQQFSDYHSELNMSSLELGDSALYFCASSLAGGQNEQYFGPGTRLTVT.

The chain recombines TRBV14 with TRBJ2-3; 8 bases line up with TRBD1. The germline V gene encodes CDR1 SGHDN and CDR2 FVKESK. Trimming at V came to 4 bases and at J to 1 base, leaving 7 bases not matched to a gene. The CDR3 runs to 16 residues. Here the CDR3 reads CASSLVQGAGTDTQYF. The CDR3 nucleotides are TGTGCCAGCAGCCTCGTGCAGGGGGCCGGCACAGATACGCAGTATTTT.

This chain uses TRBV7-9 with TRBJ2-7; the match to TRBD1 covers 8 bases. V lost 5 bases to trimming and J lost 3 bases; unmatched junction nucleotides: 9. Per the germline V gene, CDR1 is SEHNR and CDR2 is FQNEAQ (reference sequence). This CDR3 has 15 residues. CDR3 bases: TGTGCCAGCAGCCCGGGGACAGGCGTCGTCTACGAGCAGTACTTC. It specifies CASSPGTGVVYEQYF.

This clone appeared a few times. The chain is built from TRBV6-5 and TRBJ2-7; D is perhaps TRBD2 (7 bases). V dropped 2 bases and J dropped 9 bases, with 20 bases sitting between them. This CDR3 is built from 15 residues. Germline lookup yields CDR1 MNHEY and CDR2 SVGAGI. For the CDR3, the DNA is TGTGCCAGCAGTTACATCGGCGGGGGCCTACGCGGGCAGTACTTC. It encodes CASSYIGGGLRGQYF.

The J gene is TRBJ1-1, the V gene TRBV19; 7 bases align to TRBD1. V was clipped by 5 bases and J by 1 base; unmatched bases: 10. The CDR3 has 16 amino acids. Looked up from germline, CDR1 is LNHDA and CDR2 is SQIVND (reference sequence). CDR3 nucleotides: TGTGCCAGTAGTCCCTCCCTCGACAGGGCGAACACTGAAGCTTTCTTT. Translation gives CASSPSLDRANTEAFF.

The chain combines TRBV30 with TRBJ2-6, with unresolved D. Trimming took 0 bases from V and 0 from J, leaving 12 bases between them. CDR3 length equals 17 residues. The germline V gene encodes CDR1 GTSNPN and CDR2 SVGIG (reference sequence). In nucleotides, the CDR3 is TGTGCCTGGAGTGTAACCGGGTTTAGCTCTGGGGCCAACGTCCTGACTTTC. It yields the protein CAWSVTGFSSGANVLTF. Looking up the rest from reference TRBV30 and TRBJ2-6 gives the full variable domain: SQTIHQWPATLVQPVGSPLSLECTVEGTSNPNLYWYRQAAGRGLQLLFYSVGIGQISSEVPQNLSASRPQDRQFILSSKKLLLSDSGFYLCAWSVTGFSSGANVLTFGAGSRLTVL.

This chain links TRBV7-9 with TRBJ2-7; D is unclear. CDR1 SEHNR and CDR2 FQNEAQ come from the germline V gene (reference sequence). The CDR3 covers 15 residues. V lost 5 bases to trimming and J lost 7 bases, with 21 bases between them. The CDR3 is CASSPNLVETKEQYF. CDR3 sequence (DNA): TGTGCCAGCAGCCCCAACCTCGTGGAGACGAAGGAGCAGTACTTC.

This sequence joins TRBV25-1 and TRBJ2-7; 9 bases match TRBD1. CDR3 length: 17 residues. CDR1 and CDR2 from the germline V gene are MGHDK and SYGVNS. V lost 6 bases, J lost 0 bases, and 12 bases stayed unmatched. CDR3 residues: CASSTLGGQGSSYEQYF. The DNA of the CDR3 is TGTGCCAGCAGCACCTTAGGAGGACAGGGGAGCTCCTACGAGCAGTACTTC.

The chain has TRBV7-2 and TRBJ2-1; D is perhaps TRBD2 (5 bases). CDR1 is SGHTA, CDR2 FQGNSA, per germline. Trimming took 2 bases from V and 6 from J, leaving 8 bases between them. CDR3 length equals 13 residues. Here the CDR3 reads CASSLWESNEQFF. The CDR3 DNA is TGTGCCAGCAGCTTATGGGAGTCCAATGAGCAGTTCTTC.